One and the same sample provided the 29 T cell receptor beta chains below, sequenced in a study of blood T cell repertoires in COVID-19. Sequencing was performed with immunoSEQ multiplex PCR; in TCRdb, only in-frame clones are kept and a portion is missing. This table holds roughly 230,000 clones, 80% to 90% found once. The source material was peripheral blood. The receptors were gathered from a woman aged 40 to 50 who had recovered from COVID-19.

The rearrangement links TRBV14 to TRBJ1-2; maybe TRBD1 (6 bases). From germline, CDR1 is SGHDN and CDR2 FVKESK. This CDR3 is built from 13 residues. V lost 0 bases to trimming and J lost 7 bases, with 9 bases between them. This CDR3 reads CASSQDPRGGYTF. The CDR3 region has the DNA TGTGCCAGCAGCCAAGATCCCAGGGGTGGCTACACCTTC.

J is TRBJ2-7 and V is TRBV30; D remains unclear. V was clipped by 1 base and J by 2 bases, with 3 bases between them. The CDR3 runs 11 residues. The germline V gene has CDR1 GTSNPN and CDR2 SVGIG (reference sequence). CDR3 DNA: TGTGCCTGGAGTGCCACCTACGAGCAGTACTTC. It codes for CAWSATYEQYF.

J is TRBJ1-2 and V is TRBV7-9, with D perhaps matching TRBD1 (5 bases). Germline V CDR1 and CDR2: SEHNR, FQNEAQ (reference sequence). This CDR3 has 14 amino acids. Trimming stripped 2 bases from V and 6 bases from J, with 13 bases between. The CDR3 spells CASSLRSPGNGYTF. The CDR3 DNA sequence: TGTGCCAGCAGCTTAAGAAGTCCAGGGAATGGCTACACCTTC.

This clone was seen a few times. The J gene is TRBJ1-1, the V gene TRBV9; D may be TRBD1 (6 bases). V gave up 3 bases and J gave up 7 bases, with 16 bases separating them. CDR1 and CDR2 (germline): SGDLS, YYNGEE. The CDR3 contains 14 residues. The CDR3 DNA reads TGTGCCAGCAGCGGGGGACAAGTCCCCTATGAAGCTTTCTTT. This encodes CASSGGQVPYEAFF.

This clone showed up just a few times. This sequence joins TRBV19 and TRBJ1-1; TRBD1 might be the D (6 bases). The germline CDR1 and CDR2 sequences are LNHDA and SQIVND (reference sequence). V was clipped by 9 bases and J by 0 bases, with 17 bases between them. The CDR3 is 15 residues long. In DNA form, the CDR3 reads TGTGCCAGCCAATCAACGGGACAACTGAACACTGAAGCTTTCTTT. Amino acid sequence: CASQSTGQLNTEAFF. The variable domain in full, with the rest retrieved from reference TRBV19 and TRBJ1-1, is DGGITQSPKYLFRKEGQNVTLSCEQNLNHDAMYWYRQDPGQGLRLIYYSQIVNDFQKGDIAEGYSVSREKKESFPLTVTSAQKNPTAFYLCASQSTGQLNTEAFFGQGTRLTVV.

The chain links TRBV4-1 to TRBJ2-5, with D possibly being TRBD1 (5 bases). CDR1 MGHRA and CDR2 YSYEKL come from the germline V gene. Trimming cost V 0 bases and J 5 bases, with 10 bases left between them. The CDR3 has 14 amino acids. As DNA, the CDR3 is TGCGCCAGCAGCCAAGAGTCAGGGCTTGAGACCCAGTACTTC. It codes for CASSQESGLETQYF.

This rearrangement joins TRBV19 to TRBJ1-5; D is undetermined. Trimming left V 3 bases short and J 0 bases short, with 9 bases between. From germline, CDR1 is LNHDA and CDR2 SQIVND (reference sequence). The CDR3 sequence is 15 residues long. In DNA, the CDR3 is TGTGCCAGTAGTATGCTGGCCAGTAGCAATCAGCCCCAGCATTTT. Encoded protein: CASSMLASSNQPQHF.

This chain joins TRBV27 and TRBJ2-2; TRBD2 is a possible D gene (5 bases). Germline V gene data show CDR1 as MNHEY and CDR2 as SMNVEV (reference sequence). This CDR3 contains 14 residues. V gave up 2 bases and J gave up 5 bases, with 9 bases separating them. Here the CDR3 reads CASSLSPGTGELFF. CDR3 nucleotide sequence: TGTGCCAGCAGTTTAAGCCCGGGGACCGGGGAGCTGTTTTTT.

In this sample, this clone turned up once. V is TRBV2 and J is TRBJ1-1; 9 positions match TRBD1. Germline-derived CDR1 and CDR2 are SNHLY and FYNNEI. Losses at the gene ends were 6 bases for V and 4 bases for J; bases not matched to a gene: 0. This CDR3 is built from 12 residues. The CDR3 bases are TGTGCCAGCAGGGGACAGGGCACTGAAGCTTTCTTT. This sequence encodes CASRGQGTEAFF.

The chain couples TRBV10-1 to TRBJ2-1; TRBD2 aligns across 7 bases. This CDR3 region has 13 residues. Germline V CDR1 and CDR2: WNHNN, SYGVQD (reference sequence). Unmatched junction bases numbered 8, after V lost 5 bases and J lost 10 bases. CDR3 sequence (DNA): TGCGCCAGCAGTAGCGGGGCTGGTTTGGAGCAGTTCTTC. It codes for CASSSGAGLEQFF.

The chain couples TRBV6-6 to TRBJ1-4, with D unresolved. V lost 0 bases and J 11 bases, leaving 7 bases between the germline ends. Germline V CDR1 and CDR2: MNHNY, SVGAGI (reference sequence). The CDR3 has 12 residues. As DNA, the CDR3 is TGTGCCAGCAGTTACTCGCCGGGGAAACTGTTTTTT. This sequence encodes CASSYSPGKLFF.

This clone has only a few counts. The chain is built from TRBV1 and TRBJ2-1; the table calls TRBD2, which could not be checked here. TRBV1 is flagged as a pseudogene. This CDR3 is built from 17 residues. In nucleotides, the CDR3 is TGCACCAGCAAAAGACTAGCGGGGGGCCGAATTAACAATGAGCAGTTCTTC. Its translation is CTSKRLAGGRINNEQFF.

The V and J genes are TRBV11-2 and TRBJ1-1; D is undetermined. This CDR3 has 14 amino acids. Trimming left V 1 base short and J 4 bases short, with 10 bases between. From germline, CDR1 is SGHAT and CDR2 FQNNGV. CDR3 DNA sequence: TGTGCCAGCAGCTTAGCCAGAGGGAGCACTGAAGCTTTCTTT. Translation: CASSLARGSTEAFF.

This clone was counted a single time. J is TRBJ1-2 and V is TRBV30; 7 bases match TRBD1. V shed 5 bases, J shed 0 bases, and the junction held 6 bases outside the gene matches. The CDR3 contains 14 residues. The germline V gene has CDR1 GTSNPN and CDR2 SVGIG (reference sequence). Here the CDR3 reads CAWGQGQPNYGYTF. The DNA for the CDR3 is TGTGCCTGGGGTCAGGGACAGCCTAACTATGGCTACACCTTC.

In this sample, this clone turned up once. This chain uses TRBV30 with TRBJ1-2; a weak D match, TRBD1 (5 bases). CDR3 length: 17 residues. The germline V gene encodes CDR1 GTSNPN and CDR2 SVGIG (reference sequence). V was shortened by 4 bases and J by 0 bases, with 21 bases between the two germline ends. The CDR3 DNA reads TGTGCCTGGAACCTGCCGGGGGGAAGGGCAGCTAACTATGGCTACACCTTC. It translates to CAWNLPGGRAANYGYTF.

J is TRBJ2-6 and V is TRBV9; D is ambiguous. Germline loops: CDR1 SGDLS, CDR2 YYNGEE. The CDR3 length is 14 residues. Trimming cost V 0 bases and J 1 base, with 2 bases left between them. The CDR3 sequence is CASSVVSGANVLTF. The CDR3 DNA follows: TGTGCCAGCAGCGTAGTATCTGGGGCCAACGTCCTGACTTTC.

The table lists this clone with a count of one. This chain links TRBV18 with TRBJ2-7; 7 bases are shared with TRBD1. This CDR3 region has 14 residues. Germline CDR1 KGHSH, CDR2 LQKENI. After removal of 0 bases from V and 4 bases from J, the junction contained 3 bases not matched to a gene. The CDR3 DNA is TGTGCCAGCTCACCACCGAACAGGGGTTACGAGCAGTACTTC. Its protein is CASSPPNRGYEQYF.

The genes are TRBV6-5 and TRBJ2-7; 9 bases line up with TRBD1. Looked up from germline, CDR1 is MNHEY and CDR2 is SVGAGI. This CDR3 is built from 13 residues. Trimming removed 7 bases from V and 0 bases from J; junction bases left unmatched: 1. CDR3 DNA: TGTGCCAGCAAGACAGGGGGCTCCTACGAGCAGTACTTC. Protein product: CASKTGGSYEQYF.

J is TRBJ2-1 and V is TRBV7-7; 14 positions match TRBD2. This CDR3 region has 16 residues. Germline lookup yields CDR1 SSHAT and CDR2 FNYEAQ (reference sequence). The V gene end was trimmed by 6 bases and the J gene end by 8 bases; junction bases not matched to a gene: 9. The CDR3 is CASSSGTSGSWDEQFF. CDR3 in DNA: TGTGCCAGCAGTTCAGGGACTAGCGGGAGTTGGGATGAGCAGTTCTTC.

The chain combines TRBV19 with TRBJ1-3, with a possible D match to TRBD1 (5 bases). This CDR3 is 15 amino acids long. The V end was cut by 3 bases, the J end by 0 bases, with 9 bases between. Germline V gives CDR1 LNHDA, CDR2 SQIVND (reference sequence). CDR3 bases: TGTGCCAGTAGTATTTTCACAGGCTCTGGAAACACCATATATTTT. Translated, it gives CASSIFTGSGNTIYF.

The gene calls are TRBV7-9 and TRBJ1-4; D perhaps matches TRBD1 (6 bases). V gave up 2 bases and J gave up 8 bases, with 18 bases separating them. The CDR3 extends over 16 amino acids. CDR1 is SEHNR and CDR2 is FQNEAQ in the germline V gene (reference sequence). The CDR3 DNA sequence: TGTGCCAGCAGCTTATTTATAGGGACACAGTACGAAAAACTGTTTTTT. This sequence encodes CASSLFIGTQYEKLFF.

The chain combines TRBV5-5 with TRBJ2-7; 11 positions agree with TRBD1. This CDR3 is built from 15 residues. V shed 4 bases and J 3 bases; nucleotides not matched to a gene: 6. Germline CDR1 is SGHKS and CDR2 is YYEKEE (reference sequence). The CDR3 coding sequence is TGTGCCAGCAGCACATCGGGACAGGGGGTCTACGAGCAGTACTTC. Its translation: CASSTSGQGVYEQYF.

CDR3 nucleotide sequence: TGTGCCAGTAGTGAGGACTCTGGAAACACCATATATTTT. This encodes CASSEDSGNTIYF. The chain is built from TRBV19 and TRBJ1-3; D unclear. CDR1 and CDR2 from the germline V gene are LNHDA and SQIVND (reference sequence). The CDR3 runs 13 residues. V shed 5 bases and J shed 0 bases, with 5 bases lying between them.

This chain connects TRBV19 to TRBJ1-2; TRBD1 might be the D (5 bases). The CDR3 has 14 amino acids. Germline loops: CDR1 LNHDA, CDR2 SQIVND (reference sequence). The V end was cut by 4 bases, the J end by 6 bases, with 15 bases between. The CDR3: CASSKGLLLDGYTF. CDR3 coding DNA: TGTGCCAGTAGTAAGGGGCTCCTTTTGGATGGCTACACCTTC.

This clone was seen a single time. The rearrangement joins TRBV18 to TRBJ2-7, with D possibly matching TRBD1 (5 bases). Per the germline V gene, CDR1 is KGHSH and CDR2 is LQKENI. The CDR3 is made up of 13 amino acids. V dropped 1 base and J dropped 2 bases, with 6 bases sitting between them. CDR3 in DNA: TGTGCCAGCTCACCACGACAGCCCTACGAGCAGTACTTC. Translation: CASSPRQPYEQYF.

The chain combines TRBV4-3 with TRBJ2-1, with D possibly TRBD1 on 5 matching bases. V was shortened by 0 bases and J by 3 bases, with 12 bases between the two germline ends. CDR1 and CDR2 (germline): LGHNA, YSLEER. There are 16 residues in the CDR3. This chain's CDR3 is CASSQDGVTGYNEQFF. CDR3 sequence (DNA): TGCGCCAGCAGCCAAGATGGGGTCACAGGCTACAATGAGCAGTTCTTC.

The chain links TRBV24-1 to TRBJ1-3, with 8 bases aligning to TRBD1. The germline V gene encodes CDR1 KGHDR and CDR2 SFDVKD. V was clipped by 5 bases and J by 7 bases; unmatched bases: 9. This CDR3 contains 15 residues. The CDR3 coding sequence is TGTGCCACCAGTGCCGGGACAGGATCCAGGAACACCATATATTTT. Its protein is CATSAGTGSRNTIYF.

The chain couples TRBV29-1 to TRBJ1-1; the D is unclear. The CDR3 totals 13 residues. The V gene lost 4 bases and the J gene lost 5 bases, with 14 bases spanning the gap. Germline V gene data show CDR1 as SQVTM and CDR2 as ANQGSEA. In nucleotides, the CDR3 is TGCAGCGTTGCGCTCGGGGTCGGGACTGAAGCTTTCTTT. It translates to CSVALGVGTEAFF.

The chain combines TRBV30 with TRBJ1-1; D remains ambiguous. CDR1 GTSNPN and CDR2 SVGIG come from the germline V gene (reference sequence). V dropped 5 bases and J dropped 0 bases, with 10 bases sitting between them. The CDR3 runs 13 residues. DNA for the CDR3: TGTGCCTGGTCGGGGTACGTGAACACTGAAGCTTTCTTT. Translation: CAWSGYVNTEAFF.